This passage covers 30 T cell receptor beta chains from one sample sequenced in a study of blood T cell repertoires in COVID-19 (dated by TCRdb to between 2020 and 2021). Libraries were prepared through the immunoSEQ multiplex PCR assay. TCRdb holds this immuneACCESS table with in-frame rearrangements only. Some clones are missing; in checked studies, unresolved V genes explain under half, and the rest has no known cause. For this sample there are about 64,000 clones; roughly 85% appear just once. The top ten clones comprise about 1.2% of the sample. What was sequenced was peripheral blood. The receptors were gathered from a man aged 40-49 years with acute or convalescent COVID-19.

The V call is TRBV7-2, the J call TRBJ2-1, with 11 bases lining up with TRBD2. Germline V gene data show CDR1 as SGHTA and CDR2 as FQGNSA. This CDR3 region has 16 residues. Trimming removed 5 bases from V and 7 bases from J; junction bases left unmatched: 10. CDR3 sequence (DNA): TGTGCCAGCAGCCTACACTTAGCGGGGGGGAAGAATGAGCAGTTCTTC. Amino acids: CASSLHLAGGKNEQFF.

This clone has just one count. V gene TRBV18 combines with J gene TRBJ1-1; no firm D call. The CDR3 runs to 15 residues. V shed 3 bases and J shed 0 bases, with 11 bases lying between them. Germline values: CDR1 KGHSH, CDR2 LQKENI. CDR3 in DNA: TGTGCCAGCTCACCTGAGGGTAGGATGAACACTGAAGCTTTCTTT. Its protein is CASSPEGRMNTEAFF.

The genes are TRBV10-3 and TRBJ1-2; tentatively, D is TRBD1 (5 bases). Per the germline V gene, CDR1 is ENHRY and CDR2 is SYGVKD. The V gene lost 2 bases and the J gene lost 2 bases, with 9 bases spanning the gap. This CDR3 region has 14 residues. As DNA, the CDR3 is TGTGCCATCAGTGAGGCAGGGTCAAACTATGGCTACACCTTC. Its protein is CAISEAGSNYGYTF.

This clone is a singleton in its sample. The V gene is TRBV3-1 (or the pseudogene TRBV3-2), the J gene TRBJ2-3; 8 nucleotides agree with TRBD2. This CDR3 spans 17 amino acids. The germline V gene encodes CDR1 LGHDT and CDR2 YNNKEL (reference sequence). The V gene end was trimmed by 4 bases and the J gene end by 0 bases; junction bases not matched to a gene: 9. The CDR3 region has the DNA TGTGCCAGCAGCCGCCGGGAAGCGGGGGCCAGCACAGATACGCAGTATTTT. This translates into CASSRREAGASTDTQYF.

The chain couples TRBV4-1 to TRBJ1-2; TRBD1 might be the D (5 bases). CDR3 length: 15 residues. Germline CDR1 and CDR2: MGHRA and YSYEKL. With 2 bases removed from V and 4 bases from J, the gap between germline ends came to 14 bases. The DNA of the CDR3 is TGCGCCAGCAGCCAACCCAGGGCCAAGATCTATGGCTACACCTTC. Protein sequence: CASSQPRAKIYGYTF.

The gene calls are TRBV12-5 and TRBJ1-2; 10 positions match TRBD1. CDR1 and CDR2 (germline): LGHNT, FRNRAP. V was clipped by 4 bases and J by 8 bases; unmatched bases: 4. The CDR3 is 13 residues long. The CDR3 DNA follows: TGTGCTAGTGGTTGGGACAGGGGTGGCGGCTACACCTTC. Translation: CASGWDRGGGYTF. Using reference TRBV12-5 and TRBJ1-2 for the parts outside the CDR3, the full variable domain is DARVTQTPRHKVTEMGQEVTMRCQPILGHNTVFWYRQTMMQGLELLAYFRNRAPLDDSGMPKDRFSAEMPDATLATLKIQPSEPRDSAVYFCASGWDRGGGYTFGSGTRLTVV.

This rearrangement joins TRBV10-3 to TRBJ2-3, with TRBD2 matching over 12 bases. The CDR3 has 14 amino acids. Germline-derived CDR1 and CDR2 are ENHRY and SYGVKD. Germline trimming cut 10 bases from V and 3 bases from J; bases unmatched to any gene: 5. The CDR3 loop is CASRTSGETDTQYF. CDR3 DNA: TGTGCCAGCAGGACTAGCGGGGAAACAGATACGCAGTATTTT.

CDR3 sequence reads: CASSQRAAGYTF. CDR3 nucleotide sequence: TGTGCCAGCAGTCAGAGGGCCGCTGGCTACACCTTC. The rearrangement joins TRBV27 to TRBJ1-2; D is unclear. With 5 bases removed from V and 7 bases from J, the gap between germline ends came to 11 bases. CDR3 length equals 12 residues. In germline, CDR1 is MNHEY, CDR2 SMNVEV (reference sequence).

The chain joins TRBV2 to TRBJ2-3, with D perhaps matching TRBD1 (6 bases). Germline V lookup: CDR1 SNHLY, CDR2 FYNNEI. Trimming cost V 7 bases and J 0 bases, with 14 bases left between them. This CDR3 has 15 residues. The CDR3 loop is CASTLDSASTDTQYF. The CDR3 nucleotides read TGTGCCAGCACCCTGGACAGTGCTAGCACAGATACGCAGTATTTT.

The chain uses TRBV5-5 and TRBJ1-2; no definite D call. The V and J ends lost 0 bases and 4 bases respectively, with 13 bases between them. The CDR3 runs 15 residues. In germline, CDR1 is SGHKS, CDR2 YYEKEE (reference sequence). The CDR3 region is CASSLAVQNFYGYTF. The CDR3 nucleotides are TGTGCCAGCAGCTTGGCGGTACAGAACTTCTATGGCTACACCTTC.

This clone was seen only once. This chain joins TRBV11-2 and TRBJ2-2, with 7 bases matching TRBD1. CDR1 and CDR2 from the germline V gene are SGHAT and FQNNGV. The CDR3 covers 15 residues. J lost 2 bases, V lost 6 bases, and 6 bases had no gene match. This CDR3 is CASRPGTDNTGELFF. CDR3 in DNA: TGTGCCAGCAGACCCGGGACAGATAACACCGGGGAGCTGTTTTTT.

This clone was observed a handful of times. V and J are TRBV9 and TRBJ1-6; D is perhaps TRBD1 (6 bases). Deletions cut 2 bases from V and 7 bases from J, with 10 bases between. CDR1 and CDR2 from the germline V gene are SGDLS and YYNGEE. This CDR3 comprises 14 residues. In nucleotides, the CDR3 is TGTGCCAGCAGCGTGTGGGACAAGAATTCACCCCTCCACTTT. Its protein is CASSVWDKNSPLHF. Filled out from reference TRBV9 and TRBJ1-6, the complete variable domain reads DSGVTQTPKHLITATGQRVTLRCSPRSGDLSVYWYQQSLDQGLQFLIQYYNGEERAKGNILERFSAQQFPDLHSELNLSSLELGDSALYFCASSVWDKNSPLHFGNGTRLTVT.

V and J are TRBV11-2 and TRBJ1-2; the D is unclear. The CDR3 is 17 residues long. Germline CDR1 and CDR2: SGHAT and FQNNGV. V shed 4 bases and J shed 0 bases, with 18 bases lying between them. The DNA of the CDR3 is TGTGCCAGCAGCTCTAGCTCCTGGCGGCCAGCTAACTATGGCTACACCTTC. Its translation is CASSSSSWRPANYGYTF.

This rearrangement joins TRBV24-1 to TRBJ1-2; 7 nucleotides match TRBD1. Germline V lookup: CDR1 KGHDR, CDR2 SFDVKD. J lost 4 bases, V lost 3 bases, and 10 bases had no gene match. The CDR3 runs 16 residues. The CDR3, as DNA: TGTGCCACCAGTGATCATATGCCGGGACAGCCCTATGGCTACACCTTC. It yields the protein CATSDHMPGQPYGYTF.

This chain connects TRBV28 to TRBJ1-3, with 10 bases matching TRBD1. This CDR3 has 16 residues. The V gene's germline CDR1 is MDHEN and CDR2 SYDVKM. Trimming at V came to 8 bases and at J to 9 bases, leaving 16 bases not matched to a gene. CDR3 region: CASRSGTGAVAGTIYF. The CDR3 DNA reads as TGTGCCAGCCGCTCCGGGACAGGGGCCGTAGCGGGCACCATATATTTT.

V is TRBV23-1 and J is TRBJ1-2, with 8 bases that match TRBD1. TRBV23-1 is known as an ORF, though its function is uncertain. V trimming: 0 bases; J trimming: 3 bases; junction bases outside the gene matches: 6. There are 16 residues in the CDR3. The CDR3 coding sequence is TGCGCCAGCAGTCAATCGATCACAGGGGGGGACTATGGCTACACCTTC. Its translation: CASSQSITGGDYGYTF.

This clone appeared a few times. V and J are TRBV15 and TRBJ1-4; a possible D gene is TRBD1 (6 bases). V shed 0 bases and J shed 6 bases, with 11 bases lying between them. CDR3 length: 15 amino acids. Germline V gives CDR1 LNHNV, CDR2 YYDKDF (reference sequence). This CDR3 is CATSRDAGADEKLFF. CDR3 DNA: TGTGCCACCAGCAGAGATGCAGGGGCGGATGAAAAACTGTTTTTT.

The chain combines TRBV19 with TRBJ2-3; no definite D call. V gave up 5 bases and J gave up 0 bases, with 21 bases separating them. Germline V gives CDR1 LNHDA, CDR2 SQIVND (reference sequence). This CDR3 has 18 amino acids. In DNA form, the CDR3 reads TGTGCCAGTAGTTCCCCAAGAGGAGTCCAATCTAGCACAGATACGCAGTATTTT. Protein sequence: CASSSPRGVQSSTDTQYF.

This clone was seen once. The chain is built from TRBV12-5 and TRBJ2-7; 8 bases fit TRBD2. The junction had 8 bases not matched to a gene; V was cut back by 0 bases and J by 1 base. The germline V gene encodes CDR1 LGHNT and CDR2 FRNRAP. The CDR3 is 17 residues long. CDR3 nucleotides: TGTGCTAGTGGTTTGGTAGTAGCGGGACTAAATTCCTACGAGCAGTACTTC. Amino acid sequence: CASGLVVAGLNSYEQYF.

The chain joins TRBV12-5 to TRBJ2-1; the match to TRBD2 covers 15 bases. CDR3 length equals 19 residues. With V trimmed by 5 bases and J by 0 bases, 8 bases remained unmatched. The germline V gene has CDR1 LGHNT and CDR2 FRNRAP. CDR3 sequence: CASGPGTSGGFGSYNEQFF. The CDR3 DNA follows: TGTGCTAGTGGTCCAGGGACTAGCGGGGGGTTCGGCTCCTACAATGAGCAGTTCTTC.

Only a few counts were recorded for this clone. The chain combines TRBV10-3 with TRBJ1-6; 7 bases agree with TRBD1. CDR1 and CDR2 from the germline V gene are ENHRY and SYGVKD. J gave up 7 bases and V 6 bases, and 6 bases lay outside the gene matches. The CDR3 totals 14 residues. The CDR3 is CAIRGTEKNSPLHF. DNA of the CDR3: TGTGCCATCAGAGGGACAGAAAAAAATTCACCCCTCCACTTT.

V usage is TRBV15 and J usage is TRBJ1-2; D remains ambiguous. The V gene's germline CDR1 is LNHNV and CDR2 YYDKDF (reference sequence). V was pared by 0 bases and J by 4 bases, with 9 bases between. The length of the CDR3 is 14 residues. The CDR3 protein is CATSRDGSIYGYTF. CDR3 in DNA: TGTGCCACCAGCAGAGACGGGTCGATCTATGGCTACACCTTC.

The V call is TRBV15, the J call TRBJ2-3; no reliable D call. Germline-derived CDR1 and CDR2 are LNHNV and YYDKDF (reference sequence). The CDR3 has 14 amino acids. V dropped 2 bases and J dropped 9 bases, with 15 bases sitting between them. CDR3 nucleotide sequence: TGTGCCACCAGCAGATTTTCAGGCGTCCGGACGCAGTATTTT. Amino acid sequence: CATSRFSGVRTQYF.

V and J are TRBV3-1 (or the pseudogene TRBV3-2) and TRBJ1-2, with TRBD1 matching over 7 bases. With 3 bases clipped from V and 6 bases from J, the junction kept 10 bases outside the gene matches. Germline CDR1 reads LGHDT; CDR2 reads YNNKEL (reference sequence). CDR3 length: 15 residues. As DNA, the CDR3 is TGTGCCAGCAGCCAGTCAACGGGACAGATAGATGGCTACACCTTC. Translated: CASSQSTGQIDGYTF.

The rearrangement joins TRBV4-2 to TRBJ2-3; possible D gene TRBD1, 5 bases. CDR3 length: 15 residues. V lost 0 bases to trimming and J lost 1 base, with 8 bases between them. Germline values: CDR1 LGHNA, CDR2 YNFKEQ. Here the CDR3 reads CASSQDKQGTDTQYF. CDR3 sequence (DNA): TGTGCCAGCAGCCAAGATAAACAGGGCACAGATACGCAGTATTTT.

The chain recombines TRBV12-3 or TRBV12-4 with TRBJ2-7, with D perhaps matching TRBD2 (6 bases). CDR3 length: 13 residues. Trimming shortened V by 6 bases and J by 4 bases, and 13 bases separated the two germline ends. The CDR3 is CASSRRDGYEQYF. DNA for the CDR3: TGTGCCAGCAGCCGGCGGGACGGTTACGAGCAGTACTTC.

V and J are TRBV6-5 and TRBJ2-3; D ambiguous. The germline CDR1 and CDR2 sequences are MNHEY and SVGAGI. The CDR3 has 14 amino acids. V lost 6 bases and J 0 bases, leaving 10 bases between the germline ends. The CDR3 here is CASSPVSSTDTQYF. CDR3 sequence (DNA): TGTGCCAGCAGCCCCGTCTCTAGCACAGATACGCAGTATTTT.

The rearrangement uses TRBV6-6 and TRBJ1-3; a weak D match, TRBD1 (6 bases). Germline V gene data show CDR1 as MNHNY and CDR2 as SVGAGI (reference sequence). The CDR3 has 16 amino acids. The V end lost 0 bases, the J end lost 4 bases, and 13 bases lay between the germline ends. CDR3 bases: TGTGCCAGCAGTTACTCGCGGACAGTTGCCGGAAACACCATATATTTT. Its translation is CASSYSRTVAGNTIYF.

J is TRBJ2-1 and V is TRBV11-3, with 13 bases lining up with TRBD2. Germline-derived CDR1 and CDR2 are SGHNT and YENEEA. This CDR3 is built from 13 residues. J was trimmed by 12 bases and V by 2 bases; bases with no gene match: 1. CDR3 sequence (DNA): TGTGCCAGCAGCTTAAGACTAGCGGGGGGGCAGTTCTTC. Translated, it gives CASSLRLAGGQFF.

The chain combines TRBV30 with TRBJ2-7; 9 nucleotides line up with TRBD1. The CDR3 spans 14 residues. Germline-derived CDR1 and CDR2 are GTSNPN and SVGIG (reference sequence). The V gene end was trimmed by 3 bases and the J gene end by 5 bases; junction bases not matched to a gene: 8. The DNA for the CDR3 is TGTGCCTGGAGGAGCGGGACAGGGAGGAACGAGCAGTACTTC. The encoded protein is CAWRSGTGRNEQYF.